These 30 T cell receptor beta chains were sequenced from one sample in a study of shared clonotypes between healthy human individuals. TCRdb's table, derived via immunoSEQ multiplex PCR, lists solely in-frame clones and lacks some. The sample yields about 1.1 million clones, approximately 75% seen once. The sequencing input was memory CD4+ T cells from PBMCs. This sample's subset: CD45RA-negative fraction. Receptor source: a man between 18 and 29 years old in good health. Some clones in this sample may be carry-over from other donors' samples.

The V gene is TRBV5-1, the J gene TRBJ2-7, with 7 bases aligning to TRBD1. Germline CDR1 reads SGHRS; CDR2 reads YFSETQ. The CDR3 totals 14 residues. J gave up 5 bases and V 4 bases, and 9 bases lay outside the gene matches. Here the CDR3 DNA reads TGCGCCAGCAGCCCCAGACAGGGTACCCACGAGCAGTACTTC. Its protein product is CASSPRQGTHEQYF.

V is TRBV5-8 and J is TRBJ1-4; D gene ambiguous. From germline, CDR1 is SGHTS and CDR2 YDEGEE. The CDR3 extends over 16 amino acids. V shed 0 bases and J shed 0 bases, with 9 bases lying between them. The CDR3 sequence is CASSLGRAATNEKLFF. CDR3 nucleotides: TGTGCCAGCAGCTTGGGGAGAGCAGCAACTAATGAAAAACTGTTTTTT.

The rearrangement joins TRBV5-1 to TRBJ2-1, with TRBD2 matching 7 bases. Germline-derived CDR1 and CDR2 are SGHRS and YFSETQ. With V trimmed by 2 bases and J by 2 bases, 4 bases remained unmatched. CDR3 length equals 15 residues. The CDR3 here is CASSFSLAAYNEQFF. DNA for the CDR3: TGCGCCAGCAGCTTCTCTCTAGCGGCCTACAATGAGCAGTTCTTC.

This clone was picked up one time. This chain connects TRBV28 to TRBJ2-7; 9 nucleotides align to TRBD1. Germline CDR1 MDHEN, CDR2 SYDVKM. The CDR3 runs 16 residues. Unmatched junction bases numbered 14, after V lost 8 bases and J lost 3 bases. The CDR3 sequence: CASSDATGQGLYEQYF. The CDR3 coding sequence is TGTGCCAGCTCCGACGCTACGGGACAGGGTCTCTACGAGCAGTACTTC.

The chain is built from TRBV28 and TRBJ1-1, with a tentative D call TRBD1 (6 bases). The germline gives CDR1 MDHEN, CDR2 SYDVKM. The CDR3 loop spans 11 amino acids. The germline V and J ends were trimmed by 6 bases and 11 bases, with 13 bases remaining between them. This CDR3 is CASSTNRDAFF. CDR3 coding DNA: TGTGCCAGCAGCACAAACAGGGACGCTTTCTTT.

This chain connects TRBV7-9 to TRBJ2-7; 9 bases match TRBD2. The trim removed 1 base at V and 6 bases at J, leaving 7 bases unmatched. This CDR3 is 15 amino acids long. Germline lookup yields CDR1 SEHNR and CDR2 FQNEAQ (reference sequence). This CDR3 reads CASSLGAGGPREQYF. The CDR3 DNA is TGTGCCAGCAGCTTAGGGGCGGGAGGGCCCCGCGAGCAGTACTTC.

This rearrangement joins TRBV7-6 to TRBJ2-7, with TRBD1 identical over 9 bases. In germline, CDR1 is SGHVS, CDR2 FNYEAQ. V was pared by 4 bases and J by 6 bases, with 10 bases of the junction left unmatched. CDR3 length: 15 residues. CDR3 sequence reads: CASSSGTGRSLEQYF. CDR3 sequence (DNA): TGTGCCAGCAGCTCAGGGACAGGGAGGTCCCTCGAGCAGTACTTC.

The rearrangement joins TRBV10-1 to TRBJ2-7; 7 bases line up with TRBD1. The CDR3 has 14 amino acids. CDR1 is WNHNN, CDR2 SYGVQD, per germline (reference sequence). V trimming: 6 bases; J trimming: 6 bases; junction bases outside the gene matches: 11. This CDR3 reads CASSPIRQGSEQYF. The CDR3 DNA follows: TGCGCCAGCAGCCCTATCAGACAGGGTAGCGAGCAGTACTTC.

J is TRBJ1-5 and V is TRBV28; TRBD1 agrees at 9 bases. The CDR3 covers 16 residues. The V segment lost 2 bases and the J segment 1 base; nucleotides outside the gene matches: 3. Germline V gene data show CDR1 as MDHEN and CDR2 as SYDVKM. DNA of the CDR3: TGTGCCAGCAGTTTACTCACAGGGGGCAGCAATCAGCCCCAGCATTTT. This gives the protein CASSLLTGGSNQPQHF.

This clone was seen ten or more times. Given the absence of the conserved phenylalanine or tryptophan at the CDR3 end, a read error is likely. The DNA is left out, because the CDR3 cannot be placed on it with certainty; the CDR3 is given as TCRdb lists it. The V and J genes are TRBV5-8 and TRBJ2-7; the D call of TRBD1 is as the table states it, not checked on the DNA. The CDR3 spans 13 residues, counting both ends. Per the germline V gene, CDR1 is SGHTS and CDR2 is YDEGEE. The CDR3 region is CASSPGTRQARSH.

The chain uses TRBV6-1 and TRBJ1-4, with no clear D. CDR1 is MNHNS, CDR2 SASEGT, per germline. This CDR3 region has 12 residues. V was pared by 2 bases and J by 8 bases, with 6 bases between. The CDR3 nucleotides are TGTGCCAGCAGTGAATTCGTGGAAAAACTGTTTTTT. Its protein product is CASSEFVEKLFF.

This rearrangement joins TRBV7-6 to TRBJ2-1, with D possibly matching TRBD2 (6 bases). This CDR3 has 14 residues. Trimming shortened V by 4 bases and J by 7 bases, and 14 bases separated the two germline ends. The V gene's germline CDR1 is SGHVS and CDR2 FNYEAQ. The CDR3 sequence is CASSWGDLGNEQFF. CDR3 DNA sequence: TGTGCCAGCAGCTGGGGGGATCTGGGGAATGAGCAGTTCTTC.

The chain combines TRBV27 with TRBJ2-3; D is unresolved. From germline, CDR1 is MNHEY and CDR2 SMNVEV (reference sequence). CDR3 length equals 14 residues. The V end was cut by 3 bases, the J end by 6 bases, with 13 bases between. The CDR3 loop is CASSLGLPPDTQYF. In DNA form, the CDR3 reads TGTGCCAGCAGTTTGGGTCTCCCCCCGGATACGCAGTATTTT.

CDR3 nucleotide sequence: TGTGCCAGCAGCTTAGCTTCAATATCTGGAAACACCATATATTTT. It specifies CASSLASISGNTIYF. V is TRBV7-9 and J is TRBJ1-3; D is unclear. The germline V gene has CDR1 SEHNR and CDR2 FQNEAQ (reference sequence). The CDR3 extends over 15 amino acids. V shed 0 bases and J shed 1 base, with 7 bases lying between them.

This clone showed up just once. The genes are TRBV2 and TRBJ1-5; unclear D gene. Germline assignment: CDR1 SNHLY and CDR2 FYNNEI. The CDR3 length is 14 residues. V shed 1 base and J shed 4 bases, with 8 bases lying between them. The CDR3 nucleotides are TGTGCCAGCAGTGAAGTTTGGAGAAATCAGCCCCAGCATTTT. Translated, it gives CASSEVWRNQPQHF.

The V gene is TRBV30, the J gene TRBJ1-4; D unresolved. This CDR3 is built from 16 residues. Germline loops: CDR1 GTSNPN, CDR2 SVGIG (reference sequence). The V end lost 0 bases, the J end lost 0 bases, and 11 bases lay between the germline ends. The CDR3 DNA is TGTGCCTGGAGTGTAGGTGTCGCGGCAACTAATGAAAAACTGTTTTTT. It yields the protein CAWSVGVAATNEKLFF.

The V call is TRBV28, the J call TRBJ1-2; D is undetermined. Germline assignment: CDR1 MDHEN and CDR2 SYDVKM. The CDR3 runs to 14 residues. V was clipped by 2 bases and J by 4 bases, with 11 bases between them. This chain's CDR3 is CASSLGFALYGYTF. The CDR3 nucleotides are TGTGCCAGCAGTTTAGGGTTTGCACTCTATGGCTACACCTTC.

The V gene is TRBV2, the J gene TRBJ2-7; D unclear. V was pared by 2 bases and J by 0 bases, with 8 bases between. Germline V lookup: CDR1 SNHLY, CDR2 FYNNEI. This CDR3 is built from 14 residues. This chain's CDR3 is CASSELAASYEQYF. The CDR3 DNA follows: TGTGCCAGCAGTGAACTTGCTGCCTCCTACGAGCAGTACTTC. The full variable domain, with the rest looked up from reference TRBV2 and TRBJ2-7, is EPEVTQTPSHQVTQMGQEVILRCVPISNHLYFYWYRQILGQKVEFLVSFYNNEISEKSEIFDDQFSVERPDGSNFTLKIRSTKLEDSAMYFCASSELAASYEQYFGPGTRLTVT.

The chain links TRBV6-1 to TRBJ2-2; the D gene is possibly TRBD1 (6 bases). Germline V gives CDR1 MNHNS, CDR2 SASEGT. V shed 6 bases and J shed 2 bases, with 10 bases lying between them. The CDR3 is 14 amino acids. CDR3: CASSHRVNTGELFF. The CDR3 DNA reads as TGTGCCAGCAGCCACAGGGTTAACACCGGGGAGCTGTTTTTT.

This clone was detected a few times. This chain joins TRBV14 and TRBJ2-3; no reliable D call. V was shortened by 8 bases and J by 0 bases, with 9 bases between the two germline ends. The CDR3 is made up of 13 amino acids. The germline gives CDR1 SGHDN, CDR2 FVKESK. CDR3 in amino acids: CASGRPSTDTQYF. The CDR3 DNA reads TGTGCCAGCGGTCGGCCTAGCACAGATACGCAGTATTTT.

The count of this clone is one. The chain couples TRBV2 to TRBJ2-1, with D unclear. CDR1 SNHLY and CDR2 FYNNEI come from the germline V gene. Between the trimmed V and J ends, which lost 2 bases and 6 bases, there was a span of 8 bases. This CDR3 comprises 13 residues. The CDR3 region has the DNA TGTGCCAGCAGTGAACAGGCAACCAATGAGCAGTTCTTC. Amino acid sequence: CASSEQATNEQFF.

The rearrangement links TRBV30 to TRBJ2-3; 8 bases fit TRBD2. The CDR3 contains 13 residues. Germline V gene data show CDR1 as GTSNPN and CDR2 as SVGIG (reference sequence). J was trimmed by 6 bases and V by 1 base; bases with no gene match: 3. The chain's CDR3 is CAWSASGSDTQYF. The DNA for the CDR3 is TGTGCCTGGAGTGCTAGCGGGTCGGATACGCAGTATTTT.

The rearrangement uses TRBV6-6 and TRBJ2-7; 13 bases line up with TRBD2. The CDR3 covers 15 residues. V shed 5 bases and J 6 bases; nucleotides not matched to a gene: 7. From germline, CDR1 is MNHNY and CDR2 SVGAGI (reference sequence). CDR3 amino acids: CASSIGLAGAGEQYF. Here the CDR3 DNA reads TGTGCCAGCAGTATTGGACTAGCGGGAGCTGGCGAGCAGTACTTC.

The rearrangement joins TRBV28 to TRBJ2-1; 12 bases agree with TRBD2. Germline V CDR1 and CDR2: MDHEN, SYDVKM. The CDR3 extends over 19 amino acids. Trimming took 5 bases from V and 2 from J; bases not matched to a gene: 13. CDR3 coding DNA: TGTGCCAGCAGTCCCGCTCTAGCGGGAGGGTCCAGCGCCTACAATGAGCAGTTCTTC. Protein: CASSPALAGGSSAYNEQFF.

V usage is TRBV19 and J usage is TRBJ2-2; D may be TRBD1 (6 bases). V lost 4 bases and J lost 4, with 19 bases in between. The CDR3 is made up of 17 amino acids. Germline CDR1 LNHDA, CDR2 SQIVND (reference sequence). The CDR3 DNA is TGTGCCAGTAGTAAAGGACGGAAACAGGGACCCACCGGGGAGCTGTTTTTT. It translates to CASSKGRKQGPTGELFF.

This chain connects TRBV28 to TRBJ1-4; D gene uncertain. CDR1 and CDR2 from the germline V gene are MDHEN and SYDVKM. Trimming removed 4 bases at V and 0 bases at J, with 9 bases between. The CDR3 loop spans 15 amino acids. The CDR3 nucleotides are TGTGCCAGCAGTTCGCCAATTGCAACTAATGAAAAACTGTTTTTT. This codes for CASSSPIATNEKLFF.

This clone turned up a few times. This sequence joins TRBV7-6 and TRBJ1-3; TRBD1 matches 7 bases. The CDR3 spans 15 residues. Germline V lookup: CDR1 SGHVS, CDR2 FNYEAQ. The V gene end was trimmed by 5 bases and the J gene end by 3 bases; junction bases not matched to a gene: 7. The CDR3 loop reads CASSTLGQVGNTIYF. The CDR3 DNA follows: TGTGCCAGCAGCACATTAGGACAGGTTGGAAACACCATATATTTT.

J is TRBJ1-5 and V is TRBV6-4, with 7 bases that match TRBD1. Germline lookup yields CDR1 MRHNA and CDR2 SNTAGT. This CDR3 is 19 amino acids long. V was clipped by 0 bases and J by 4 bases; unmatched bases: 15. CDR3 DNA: TGTGCCAGCAGTGACTCAAGTTTACTACAGGGGTCGAATAATCAGCCCCAGCATTTT. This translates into CASSDSSLLQGSNNQPQHF.

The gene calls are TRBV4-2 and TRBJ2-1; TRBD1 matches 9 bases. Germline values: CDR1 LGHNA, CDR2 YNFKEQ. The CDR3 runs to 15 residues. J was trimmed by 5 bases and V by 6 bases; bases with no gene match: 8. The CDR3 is CASREGQGRNNEQFF. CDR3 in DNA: TGTGCCAGCAGAGAGGGACAGGGAAGGAACAATGAGCAGTTCTTC.

This CDR3 is CASAGHKNTEAFF. CDR3 bases: TGTGCCAGCGCGGGACATAAGAACACTGAAGCTTTCTTT. The J gene is TRBJ1-1, the V gene TRBV27; D may be TRBD1 (6 bases). This CDR3 has 13 amino acids. Deletions cut 8 bases from V and 1 base from J, with 11 bases between. CDR1 MNHEY and CDR2 SMNVEV come from the germline V gene (reference sequence).